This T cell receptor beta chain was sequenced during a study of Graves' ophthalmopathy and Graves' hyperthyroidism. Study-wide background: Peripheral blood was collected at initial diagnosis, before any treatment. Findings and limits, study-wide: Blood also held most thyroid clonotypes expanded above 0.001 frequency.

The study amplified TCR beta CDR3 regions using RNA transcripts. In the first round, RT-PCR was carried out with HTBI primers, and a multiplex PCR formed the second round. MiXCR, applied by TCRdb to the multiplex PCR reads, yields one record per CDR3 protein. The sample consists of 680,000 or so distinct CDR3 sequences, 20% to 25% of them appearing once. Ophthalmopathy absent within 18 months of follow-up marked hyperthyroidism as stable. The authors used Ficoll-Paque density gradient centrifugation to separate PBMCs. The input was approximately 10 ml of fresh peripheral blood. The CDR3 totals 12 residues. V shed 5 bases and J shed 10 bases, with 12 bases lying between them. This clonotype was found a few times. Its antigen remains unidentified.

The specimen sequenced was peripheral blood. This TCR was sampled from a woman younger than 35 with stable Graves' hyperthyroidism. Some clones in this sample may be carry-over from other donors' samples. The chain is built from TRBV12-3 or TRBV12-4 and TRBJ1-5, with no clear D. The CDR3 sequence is CASSVTDSPQHF. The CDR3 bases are TGTGCCAGCAGTGTAACCGACTCACCCCAGCATTTT.